These 30 T cell receptor beta chains share one sample of origin, sequenced in a study of chemoradiotherapy in HPV16-positive cancers. Repertoires were generated with immunoSEQ multiplex PCR, while TCRdb's copy carries only in-frame clones and drops some. The sample shows 30,000 to 45,000 clones, about four fifths of them seen only once. The starting material was blood, obtained from a patient who underwent chemoradiotherapy. The receptor source for this set is a human donor with HPV-associated anogenital cancer.

The chain is built from TRBV11-2 and TRBJ2-3; the D gene is possibly TRBD2 (6 bases). Between the trimmed V and J ends, which lost 4 bases and 6 bases, there was a span of 20 bases. The CDR3 sequence is 16 residues long. Germline lookup yields CDR1 SGHAT and CDR2 FQNNGV. CDR3 nucleotide sequence: TGTGCCAGCAGCTCGGCCTCGACCAGACTAGTTGATACGCAGTATTTT. Encoded protein: CASSSASTRLVDTQYF. Full variable domain (missing parts from reference TRBV11-2 and TRBJ2-3): EAGVAQSPRYKIIEKRQSVAFWCNPISGHATLYWYQQILGQGPKLLIQFQNNGVVDDSQLPKDRFSAERLKGVDSTLKIQPAKLEDSAVYLCASSSASTRLVDTQYFGPGTRLTVL.

The chain is built from TRBV6-5 and TRBJ1-2; D might be TRBD1 (6 bases). The CDR3 contains 14 residues. With 6 bases removed from V and 0 bases from J, the gap between germline ends came to 11 bases. Germline values: CDR1 MNHEY, CDR2 SVGAGI. CDR3 sequence (DNA): TGTGCCAGCAGGGGGGCGACAGCTAACTATGGCTACACCTTC. Its translation: CASRGATANYGYTF.

This clone occurred once. The chain links TRBV19 to TRBJ1-2; tentative D call: TRBD1 (6 bases). The V and J ends lost 6 bases and 4 bases respectively, with 12 bases between them. Germline values: CDR1 LNHDA, CDR2 SQIVND (reference sequence). This CDR3 spans 13 amino acids. CDR3 DNA sequence: TGTGCCAGTAGCCCGACAGGAACCTATGGCTACACCTTC. Protein: CASSPTGTYGYTF. Filled out from reference TRBV19 and TRBJ1-2, the complete variable domain reads DGGITQSPKYLFRKEGQNVTLSCEQNLNHDAMYWYRQDPGQGLRLIYYSQIVNDFQKGDIAEGYSVSREKKESFPLTVTSAQKNPTAFYLCASSPTGTYGYTFGSGTRLTVV.

The rearrangement joins TRBV28 to TRBJ2-2, with D hard to call. Trimming left V 9 bases short and J 7 bases short, with 9 bases between. The CDR3 is 11 amino acids. Looked up from germline, CDR1 is MDHEN and CDR2 is SYDVKM. The CDR3 spells CASWFGGELFF. CDR3 DNA: TGTGCCAGTTGGTTCGGCGGGGAGCTGTTTTTT.

This clone appeared a single time. The chain uses TRBV18 and TRBJ2-5; D gene ambiguous. The CDR3 is made up of 15 amino acids. Trimming removed 4 bases at V and 4 bases at J, with 16 bases between. The germline V gene has CDR1 KGHSH and CDR2 LQKENI. CDR3 sequence reads: CASSRSSEPGETQYF. The CDR3 DNA reads TGTGCCAGCTCACGTAGTTCGGAGCCTGGAGAGACCCAGTACTTC.

V gene TRBV21-1 combines with J gene TRBJ1-6; the table's D call, TRBD1, has no DNA check behind it. TRBV21-1 is described as a pseudogene. The CDR3 is 16 residues long. The DNA of the CDR3 is TGTGCCAGCAGCAAAGAAGGCAGGGGAAGGCATTCACCCCTCCACTTT. Translated, it gives CASSKEGRGRHSPLHF.

The rearrangement uses TRBV5-1 and TRBJ1-1; D remains ambiguous. V lost 9 bases, J lost 0 bases, and 15 bases lay in between. The CDR3 length is 14 residues. CDR1 and CDR2 from the germline V gene are SGHRS and YFSETQ. This chain's CDR3 is CATSDGSMNTEAFF. The CDR3 nucleotides read TGCGCCACCTCGGACGGCTCCATGAACACTGAAGCTTTCTTT.

The genes are TRBV4-2 and TRBJ2-7; the D gene is possibly TRBD2 (5 bases). This CDR3 spans 12 amino acids. The V gene's germline CDR1 is LGHNA and CDR2 YNFKEQ. Deletions cut 8 bases from V and 7 bases from J, with 15 bases between. CDR3 nucleotide sequence: TGTGCCAGCGGACCGGGGTCAGGTGAGCAGTACTTC. This encodes CASGPGSGEQYF.

The rearrangement uses TRBV5-6 and TRBJ2-3; tentatively, D is TRBD2 (5 bases). This CDR3 is 17 amino acids long. Trimming left V 0 bases short and J 0 bases short, with 14 bases between. Germline CDR1 SGHDT, CDR2 YYEEEE. The CDR3 nucleotides are TGTGCCAGCAGCTTGGGCGCGGGCCCCCTTAGCACAGATACGCAGTATTTT. This gives the protein CASSLGAGPLSTDTQYF.

The V and J genes are TRBV15 and TRBJ2-5, with 13 bases aligning to TRBD2. Trimming cost V 6 bases and J 3 bases; bases outside gene matches: 4. CDR1 and CDR2 (germline): LNHNV, YYDKDF (reference sequence). There are 15 residues in the CDR3. For the CDR3, the DNA is TGTGCCACCAGGACTAGCGGGGGGCTAGAAGAGACCCAGTACTTC. This gives the protein CATRTSGGLEETQYF.

The V and J genes are TRBV6-1 and TRBJ2-2; 10 nucleotides agree with TRBD2. Trimming at V came to 2 bases and at J to 4 bases, leaving 4 bases not matched to a gene. Germline CDR1 MNHNS, CDR2 SASEGT. CDR3 length: 16 amino acids. The CDR3 region is CASSELAGDFTGELFF. CDR3 DNA sequence: TGTGCCAGCAGTGAACTAGCGGGGGACTTCACCGGGGAGCTGTTTTTT.

The V gene is TRBV7-8, the J gene TRBJ2-1, with D perhaps TRBD1 (5 bases). Germline values: CDR1 SGHVS, CDR2 FQNEAQ. V lost 4 bases to trimming and J lost 3 bases, with 16 bases between them. CDR3 length: 16 residues. CDR3 region: CASSSKGSQGYNEQFF. CDR3 coding DNA: TGTGCCAGCAGCTCCAAGGGGTCTCAGGGCTACAATGAGCAGTTCTTC.

The chain recombines TRBV6-5 with TRBJ1-1, with a tentative D call TRBD1 (5 bases). Trimming stripped 5 bases from V and 5 bases from J, with 18 bases between. This CDR3 contains 15 residues. The germline V gene encodes CDR1 MNHEY and CDR2 SVGAGI. The CDR3 DNA reads TGTGCCAGCAGTCCCCAGGGCGGGCTCAAAACTGAAGCTTTCTTT. This codes for CASSPQGGLKTEAFF.

The chain combines TRBV7-5 with TRBJ2-3; the table's D call, TRBD2, has no DNA check behind it. TRBV7-5 is tagged as a pseudogene. The CDR3 extends over 14 amino acids. The CDR3 is CARAAANDGDTQYF. CDR3 sequence (DNA): TGTGCCAGAGCGGCCGCTAATGACGGAGATACGCAGTATTTT.

The rearrangement uses TRBV6-6 and TRBJ2-1; 10 bases align to TRBD1. V dropped 2 bases and J dropped 8; count of bases not matched to a gene: 6. From germline, CDR1 is MNHNY and CDR2 SVGAGI (reference sequence). CDR3 length: 15 amino acids. The DNA for the CDR3 is TGTGCCAGCAGTTACGATGGGACAGGGGCGTATGAGCAGTTCTTC. Amino acid sequence: CASSYDGTGAYEQFF.

This clone was observed a handful of times. The chain has TRBV27 and TRBJ1-2; weak D call: TRBD1 (6 bases). The CDR3 consists of 14 residues. Germline lookup yields CDR1 MNHEY and CDR2 SMNVEV (reference sequence). V was cut by 5 bases and J by 2 bases, with 12 bases left in between. The CDR3 reads CASSTTGFNYGYTF. The DNA of the CDR3 is TGTGCCAGCAGTACGACAGGCTTCAACTATGGCTACACCTTC.

The rearrangement joins TRBV11-2 to TRBJ1-4; D call uncertain. The CDR3 has 15 amino acids. Germline V gives CDR1 SGHAT, CDR2 FQNNGV. With 0 bases removed from V and 3 bases from J, the gap between germline ends came to 8 bases. CDR3 residues: CASSLESGPNEKLFF. CDR3 DNA sequence: TGTGCCAGCAGCTTAGAGTCCGGCCCTAATGAAAAACTGTTTTTT.

This clone was seen a single time. J is TRBJ1-1 and V is TRBV10-3; TRBD1 aligns across 7 bases. CDR3 length: 16 residues. Losses at the gene ends were 3 bases for V and 10 bases for J; bases not matched to a gene: 17. CDR1 and CDR2 (germline): ENHRY, SYGVKD. DNA of the CDR3: TGTGCCATCAGTGATGGCCCCGACAGGGCTACAGTGTTAGCTTTCTTT. It translates to CAISDGPDRATVLAFF.

The CDR3 loop reads CASSSDRGETQYF. The DNA of the CDR3 is TGTGCCAGCAGCTCGGACAGGGGAGAGACCCAGTACTTC. The chain couples TRBV7-3 to TRBJ2-5; 9 nucleotides match TRBD1. CDR1 SGHTA and CDR2 FQGTGA come from the germline V gene. The CDR3 sequence is 13 residues long. The V gene end was trimmed by 4 bases and the J gene end by 4 bases; junction bases not matched to a gene: 1.

The chain uses TRBV29-1 and TRBJ2-5; TRBD1 matches 7 bases. From germline, CDR1 is SQVTM and CDR2 ANQGSEA. This CDR3 has 14 amino acids. The V segment lost 4 bases and the J segment 1 base; nucleotides outside the gene matches: 6. The CDR3 here is CSVGEGARQETQYF. Here the CDR3 DNA reads TGCAGCGTTGGTGAGGGGGCCCGCCAAGAGACCCAGTACTTC.

This chain joins TRBV5-4 and TRBJ1-2, with D possibly matching TRBD1 (5 bases). The length of the CDR3 is 14 residues. Germline CDR1 and CDR2: SGHNT and YYREEE (reference sequence). V shed 0 bases and J shed 7 bases, with 13 bases lying between them. CDR3 coding DNA: TGTGCCAGCAGCTTGGATGGGGCCTCCTCTGGCTACACCTTC. Translating it yields CASSLDGASSGYTF. The full variable domain, completed using reference TRBV5-4 and TRBJ1-2, is ETGVTQSPTHLIKTRGQQVTLRCSSQSGHNTVSWYQQALGQGPQFIFQYYREEENGRGNFPPRFSGLQFPNYSSELNVNALELDDSALYLCASSLDGASSGYTFGSGTRLTVV.

The rearrangement links TRBV2 to TRBJ2-5; weak D call: TRBD1 (5 bases). This CDR3 contains 13 residues. The germline V gene encodes CDR1 SNHLY and CDR2 FYNNEI. The V end was cut by 5 bases, the J end by 2 bases, with 9 bases between. This CDR3 reads CASSFQGQETQYF. The CDR3 bases are TGTGCCAGCAGTTTTCAGGGTCAAGAGACCCAGTACTTC.

The rearrangement uses TRBV7-8 and TRBJ1-5; 7 bases map to TRBD1. The CDR3 runs to 16 residues. CDR1 is SGHVS, CDR2 FQNEAQ, per germline. The V segment lost 8 bases and the J segment 4 bases; nucleotides outside the gene matches: 14. The CDR3 here is CASQLSNGQVNQPQHF. The CDR3 nucleotides are TGTGCCAGCCAGCTCAGTAACGGACAGGTTAATCAGCCCCAGCATTTT.

This sequence joins TRBV5-1 and TRBJ2-3; TRBD2 is a possible D gene (6 bases). The germline V gene has CDR1 SGHRS and CDR2 YFSETQ. CDR3 size: 13 residues. Trimming took off 5 bases at V and 2 bases at J, with 9 bases between the two ends. This CDR3 is CASRWEDTDTQYF. Written as DNA, the CDR3 is TGCGCCAGCAGGTGGGAGGACACAGATACGCAGTATTTT.

V is TRBV5-1 and J is TRBJ2-3; weak D call: TRBD1 (8 bases). Germline CDR1 SGHRS, CDR2 YFSETQ. V was cut by 0 bases and J by 8 bases, with 16 bases left in between. CDR3 length: 15 residues. The CDR3 sequence: CASSLEQGGDGTQYF. The CDR3 DNA follows: TGCGCCAGCAGCTTGGAACAGGGGGGGGATGGTACGCAGTATTTT.

V gene TRBV4-3 combines with J gene TRBJ1-2; D call uncertain. The V end was cut by 0 bases, the J end by 4 bases, with 15 bases between. The germline CDR1 and CDR2 sequences are LGHNA and YSLEER. CDR3 size: 16 residues. CDR3 nucleotides: TGCGCCAGCAGCCAAGAAGCGGGCGCGGATAGCTATGGCTACACCTTC. This gives the protein CASSQEAGADSYGYTF.

The gene calls are TRBV10-3 and TRBJ1-2; possibly TRBD1 for D (5 bases). In germline, CDR1 is ENHRY, CDR2 SYGVKD. This CDR3 contains 13 residues. Trimming took off 3 bases at V and 2 bases at J, with 7 bases between the two ends. For the CDR3, the DNA is TGTGCCATCAGTGAACCAGGGAACTATGGCTACACCTTC. Translation: CAISEPGNYGYTF.

The chain links TRBV19 to TRBJ2-7, with 9 nucleotides matching TRBD1. CDR3 length: 14 residues. Germline loops: CDR1 LNHDA, CDR2 SQIVND (reference sequence). V was clipped by 5 bases and J by 5 bases; unmatched bases: 7. The CDR3 DNA follows: TGTGCCAGTAGTGCTACACAGGGGGCCCACGAGCAGTACTTC. It is translated as CASSATQGAHEQYF.

The V gene is TRBV2, the J gene TRBJ1-1; D unclear. Trimming pared 8 bases from V and 1 base from J, leaving 8 bases between. Germline CDR1 reads SNHLY; CDR2 reads FYNNEI. This CDR3 is 12 amino acids long. The CDR3 DNA reads as TGTGCCAGCGGGGATAGGAACACTGAAGCTTTCTTT. This codes for CASGDRNTEAFF.

CDR3 sequence: CASGIDARGETQYF. CDR3 bases: TGTGCCAGCGGGATCGATGCCCGGGGAGAGACCCAGTACTTC. The chain carries TRBV9 and TRBJ2-5, with D maybe TRBD2 (5 bases). V shed 7 bases and J shed 4 bases, with 17 bases lying between them. The CDR3 contains 14 residues. In germline, CDR1 is SGDLS, CDR2 YYNGEE.